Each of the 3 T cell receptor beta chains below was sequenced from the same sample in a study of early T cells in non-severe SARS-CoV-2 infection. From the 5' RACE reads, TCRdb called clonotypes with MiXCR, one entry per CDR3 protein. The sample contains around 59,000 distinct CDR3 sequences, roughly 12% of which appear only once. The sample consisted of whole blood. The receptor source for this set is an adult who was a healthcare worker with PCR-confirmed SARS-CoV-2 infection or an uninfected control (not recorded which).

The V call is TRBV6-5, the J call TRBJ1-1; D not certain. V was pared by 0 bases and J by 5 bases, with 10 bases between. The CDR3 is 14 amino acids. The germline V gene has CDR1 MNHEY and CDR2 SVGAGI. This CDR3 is CASSYSSRGTEAFF. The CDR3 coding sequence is TGTGCCAGCAGTTACTCCTCTCGTGGGACTGAAGCTTTCTTT.

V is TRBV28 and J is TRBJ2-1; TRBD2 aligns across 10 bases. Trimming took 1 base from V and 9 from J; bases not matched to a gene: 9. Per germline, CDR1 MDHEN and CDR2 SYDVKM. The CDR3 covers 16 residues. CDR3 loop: CASSLFTSGKGVEQFF. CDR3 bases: TGTGCCAGCAGTTTATTTACTAGCGGGAAAGGGGTTGAGCAGTTCTTC. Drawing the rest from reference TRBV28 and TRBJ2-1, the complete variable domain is DVKVTQSSRYLVKRTGEKVFLECVQDMDHENMFWYRQDPGLGLRLIYFSYDVKMKEKGDIPEGYSVSREKKERFSLILESASTNQTSMYLCASSLFTSGKGVEQFFGPGTRLTVL.

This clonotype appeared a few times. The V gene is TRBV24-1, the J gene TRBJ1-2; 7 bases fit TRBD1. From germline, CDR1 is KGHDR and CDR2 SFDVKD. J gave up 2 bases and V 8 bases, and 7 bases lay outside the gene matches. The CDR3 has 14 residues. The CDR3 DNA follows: TGTGCCACCAAATTCCGGGACAGAAACTATGGCTACACCTTC. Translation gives CATKFRDRNYGYTF.